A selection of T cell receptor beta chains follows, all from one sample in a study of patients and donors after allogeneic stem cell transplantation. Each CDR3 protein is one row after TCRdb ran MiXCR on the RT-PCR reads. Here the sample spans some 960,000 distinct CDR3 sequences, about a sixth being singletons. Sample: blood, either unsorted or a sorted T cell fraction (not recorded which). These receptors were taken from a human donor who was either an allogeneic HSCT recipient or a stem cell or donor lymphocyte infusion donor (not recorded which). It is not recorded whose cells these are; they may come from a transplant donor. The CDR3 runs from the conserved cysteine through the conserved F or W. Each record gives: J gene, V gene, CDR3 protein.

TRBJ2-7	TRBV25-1	CASSESGQATYEQYF
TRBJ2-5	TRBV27	CASSPTGQTQETQYF
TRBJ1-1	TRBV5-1	CASSSSTLGGSAFF
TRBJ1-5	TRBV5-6	CASSWGGGSNQPQHF
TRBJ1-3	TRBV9	CASSVEDGVLSGNTIYF
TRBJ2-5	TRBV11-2	CASRPPLGQGAEGETQYF
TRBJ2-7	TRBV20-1	CSARDDLGTYEQYF
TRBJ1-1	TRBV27	CASKQGKRTEAFF
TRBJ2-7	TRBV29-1	CSVEGAREGNFEQYF
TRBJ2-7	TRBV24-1	CATSDPGQGMYEQYF
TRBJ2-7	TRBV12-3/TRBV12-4	CASSPKTGAAYEQYF
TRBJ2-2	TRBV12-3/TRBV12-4	CASRAPSGAKGGELFF
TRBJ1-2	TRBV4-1	CASSQVTEGANYGYTF
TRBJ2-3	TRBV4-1	CASSQEWEGRVTDTQYF
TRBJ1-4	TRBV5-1	CASSFEGTTNEKLFF
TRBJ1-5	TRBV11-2	CASSTFPTGTYSNQPQHF
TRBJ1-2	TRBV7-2	CASSPPSTYGYTF
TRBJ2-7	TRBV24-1	CATSDPLRGYEQYF
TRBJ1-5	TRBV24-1	CATSGAGGTLGNQPQHF
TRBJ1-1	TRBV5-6	CASSREVSGTGKPEAFF
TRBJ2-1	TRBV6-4	CASRPGLAGGPDYNEQFF
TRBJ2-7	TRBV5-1	CASSHSGTRGYEQYF
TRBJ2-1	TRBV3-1	CASGHSGGANEQFF
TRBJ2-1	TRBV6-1	CASSETGTRVHNEQFF
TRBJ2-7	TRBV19	CASSPPTDEQYF
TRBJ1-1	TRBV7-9	CASSFNLPGEAFF
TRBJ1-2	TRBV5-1	CASSITHGTEDYYGYTF
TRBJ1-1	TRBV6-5	CASSYLGGLGTEAFF
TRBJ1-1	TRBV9	CASSHLGGTTEAFF
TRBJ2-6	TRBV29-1	CSVPRDRGATGANVLTF
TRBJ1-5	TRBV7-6	CASSPGQGAKEPQHF
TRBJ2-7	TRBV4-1	CASSQGILLGEQYF
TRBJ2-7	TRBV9	CASSLGTMGEQYF
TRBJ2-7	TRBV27	CSGRRGAPYEQYF
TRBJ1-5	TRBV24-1	CATGNRGNQPQHF
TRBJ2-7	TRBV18	CASSPDRDPSYEQYF
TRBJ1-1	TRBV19	CASCLEGNTEAFF
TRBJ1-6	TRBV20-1	CSAPDRGSPLHF
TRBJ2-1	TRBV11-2	CASSYVGLAGRGRFF
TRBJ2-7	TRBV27	CASRLTGIGEQYF
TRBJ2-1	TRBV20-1	CSARDAYNEQFF
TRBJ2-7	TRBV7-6	CASSIGTSDGEQYF
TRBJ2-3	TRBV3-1	CASSQGSGRGTDTQYF
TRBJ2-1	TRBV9	CASSVDLPPNEQFF
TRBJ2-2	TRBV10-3	CATHTLSGERTGELFF
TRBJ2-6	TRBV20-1	CSASPDRTGANVLTF
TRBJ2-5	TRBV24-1	CATSDLGQDQETQYF
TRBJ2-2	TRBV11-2	CASSPGLAGGGELFF
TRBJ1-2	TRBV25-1	CASSAGRTSYGYTF
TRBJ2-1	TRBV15	CATSRGVEQFF
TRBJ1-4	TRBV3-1	CASSPGIEKLFF
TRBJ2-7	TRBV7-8	CASSLPRPRFEQYF
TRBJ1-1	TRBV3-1	CASSQGFRSAFF
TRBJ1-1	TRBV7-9	CASSPPGTNTEAFF
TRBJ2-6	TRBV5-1	CASSLARLAGGPGANVLTF